What follows are 11 T cell receptor beta chains derived from one specimen sequenced in a study of T cell repertoires in cytomegalovirus infection. TCRdb re-called the reads through MiXCR, storing one row per CDR3 protein. Of around 630,000 distinct CDR3 sequences listed, approximately 24% were seen once; the top ten hold approximately 8%. Specimen: CD8+ T cells from PBMCs. These TCRs come from a human donor in good health (CMV status not recorded). Some clones in this sample may be carry-over from other donors' samples.

The rearrangement uses TRBV10-3 and TRBJ2-5; 9 bases match TRBD2. The V gene end was trimmed by 11 bases and the J gene end by 1 base; junction bases not matched to a gene: 8. The CDR3 has 14 residues. The V gene's germline CDR1 is ENHRY and CDR2 SYGVKD. This chain's CDR3 is CASASGASQETQYF. CDR3 nucleotides: TGTGCCTCTGCTAGCGGGGCTTCCCAAGAGACCCAGTACTTC.

This clonotype was seen only a few times. The rearrangement joins TRBV7-9 to TRBJ1-5; D is perhaps TRBD1 (6 bases). The CDR3 is 13 amino acids. V was clipped by 4 bases and J by 7 bases, with 11 bases between them. Germline loops: CDR1 SEHNR, CDR2 FQNEAQ (reference sequence). The CDR3 nucleotides read TGTGCCAGCAGCTCCGGACAGTACCAGCCCCAGCATTTT. This translates into CASSSGQYQPQHF.

This clonotype was seen at least ten times. V usage is TRBV20-1 and J usage is TRBJ2-5; no clear D. Trimming removed 0 bases from V and 3 bases from J, with 14 bases in between. CDR3 length equals 15 residues. Germline V gives CDR1 DFQATT, CDR2 SNEGSKA (reference sequence). CDR3 nucleotides: TGCAGTGCTAGAGATCTCGTGGGCCCCGAAGAGACCCAGTACTTC. This translates into CSARDLVGPEETQYF.

CDR3: CASSQPGVNEQFF. In nucleotides, the CDR3 is TGTGCCAGCAGCCAGCCGGGGGTAAATGAGCAGTTCTTC. The chain employs TRBV6-5 and TRBJ2-1, with a weak D call TRBD2 (6 bases). From germline, CDR1 is MNHEY and CDR2 SVGAGI. The CDR3 spans 13 residues. The V and J ends lost 6 bases and 7 bases respectively, with 13 bases between them.

At least ten counts were recorded for this clonotype. The chain employs TRBV7-9 and TRBJ2-5; D not resolved. This CDR3 spans 14 amino acids. Trimming took 1 base from V and 4 from J, leaving 10 bases between them. Per the germline V gene, CDR1 is SEHNR and CDR2 is FQNEAQ (reference sequence). CDR3 region: CASSLVVSLETQYF. CDR3 nucleotides: TGTGCCAGCAGCTTAGTCGTCTCGTTAGAGACCCAGTACTTC.

The V gene is TRBV7-9, the J gene TRBJ2-1, with D possibly being TRBD1 (6 bases). V dropped 5 bases and J dropped 0 bases, with 29 bases sitting between them. The CDR3 runs to 21 residues. Germline V CDR1 and CDR2: SEHNR, FQNEAQ (reference sequence). The CDR3, as DNA: TGTGCCAGCAGCCCACGGGAAGCCGAAGACAGGCGACCGAGCTCCTACAATGAGCAGTTCTTC. Amino acid sequence: CASSPREAEDRRPSSYNEQFF.

V gene TRBV10-3 combines with J gene TRBJ2-6; 8 positions agree with TRBD1. Per the germline V gene, CDR1 is ENHRY and CDR2 is SYGVKD. The ends lost 4 bases at V and 0 bases at J; junction bases unmatched: 14. The CDR3 extends over 20 amino acids. The CDR3 DNA sequence: TGTGCCATCAGTGTCTGGGTTCGACAGGGGACTTACTCTGGGGCCAACGTCCTGACTTTC. It encodes CAISVWVRQGTYSGANVLTF.

A few counts support this clonotype. The chain combines TRBV6-5 with TRBJ2-1; weak D call: TRBD2 (6 bases). The germline V gene has CDR1 MNHEY and CDR2 SVGAGI. CDR3 length: 17 residues. V was pared by 6 bases and J by 2 bases, with 20 bases between. The CDR3 here is CASSSFSEGTTYNEQFF. The CDR3 nucleotides are TGTGCCAGCAGCTCATTTTCGGAGGGGACGACCTACAATGAGCAGTTCTTC.

The chain uses TRBV9 and TRBJ1-1; unclear D gene. The V gene's germline CDR1 is SGDLS and CDR2 YYNGEE. CDR3 length equals 13 residues. V was trimmed by 4 bases and J by 1 base, leaving 8 bases between them. The CDR3 region is CASSRGTNTEAFF. The CDR3, as DNA: TGTGCCAGCAGCAGAGGAACGAACACTGAAGCTTTCTTT.

The genes are TRBV10-3 and TRBJ2-1; 8 bases are a match to TRBD2. The germline V gene has CDR1 ENHRY and CDR2 SYGVKD. This CDR3 is 14 amino acids long. V shed 11 bases, J shed 3 bases, and the junction held 9 bases outside the gene matches. The CDR3 loop reads CAANSGGDYNEQFF. In DNA form, the CDR3 reads TGTGCCGCCAACTCGGGGGGGGACTACAATGAGCAGTTCTTC.

The chain carries TRBV4-1 and TRBJ2-1, with D hard to call. The V end lost 6 bases, the J end lost 6 bases, and 9 bases lay between the germline ends. The germline gives CDR1 MGHRA, CDR2 YSYEKL. The CDR3 consists of 12 residues. Here the CDR3 reads CASRGLTNEQFF. The CDR3 nucleotides read TGCGCCAGCAGAGGGCTAACCAATGAGCAGTTCTTC.